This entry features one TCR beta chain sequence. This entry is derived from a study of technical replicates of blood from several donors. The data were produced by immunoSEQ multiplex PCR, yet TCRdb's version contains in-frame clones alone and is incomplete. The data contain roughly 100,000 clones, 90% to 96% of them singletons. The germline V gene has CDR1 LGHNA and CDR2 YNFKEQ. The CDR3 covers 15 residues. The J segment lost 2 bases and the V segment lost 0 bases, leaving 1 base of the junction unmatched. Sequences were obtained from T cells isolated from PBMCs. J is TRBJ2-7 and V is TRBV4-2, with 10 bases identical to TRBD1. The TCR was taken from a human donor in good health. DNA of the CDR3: TGTGCCAGCAGCCAAGAAGGGACAGGGGCCTACGAGCAGTACTTC. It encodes CASSQEGTGAYEQYF.